This T cell receptor (beta chain) stems from a study of T cell clonotyping in hematopoietic cell transplantation. The CDR3 length is 12 residues. Germline CDR1 and CDR2: GTSNPN and SVGIG (reference sequence). V lost 5 bases to trimming and J lost 0 bases, with 8 bases between them. Method: immunoSEQ multiplex PCR; TCRdb's copy keeps in-frame clones and lacks some. Of some 14,000 clones in the sample, approximately 83% were seen once. The sample's time point: recipient sample about 28 days before transplant, after cytoreduction. This chain links TRBV30 with TRBJ2-7, with D hard to call. The source of this sequence is a man in his sixties with acute myeloid leukemia. Some clones in this sample may be carry-over from other donors' samples. Material: peripheral blood mononuclear cells, obtained before stem cell transplant. CDR3 nucleotide sequence: TGTGCCTGGGGCCTTAGCTCCTACGAGCAGTACTTC. This gives the protein CAWGLSSYEQYF.